The entry below describes one TCR beta chain. The table came from immunoSEQ multiplex PCR; TCRdb's copy has only in-frame clones and leaves some out. The sample includes about 100,000 clones, 87% of them seen just once. From germline, CDR1 is SEHNR and CDR2 FQNEAQ (reference sequence). This CDR3 contains 15 residues. V gave up 5 bases and J gave up 1 base, with 14 bases separating them. This specimen belongs to a study of blood T cell repertoires in COVID-19. Study-wide context: Spain, Italy and the United States supplied samples that represented acute and convalescent COVID-19. Nucleic acid was either cDNA or gDNA, and it came from T cells, B-cell-depleted T cells, or PBMCs.

Material: peripheral blood. The receptor's source is a man aged 50-60 years with active COVID-19. This chain links TRBV7-9 with TRBJ1-2; a weak D match, TRBD1 (6 bases). The CDR3 region has the DNA TGTGCCAGCAGCCCCCGGACAGATGATAACTATGGCTACACCTTC. This gives the protein CASSPRTDDNYGYTF. Full variable domain (remainder filled in from reference TRBV7-9 and TRBJ1-2): DTGVSQNPRHKITKRGQNVTFRCDPISEHNRLYWYRQTLGQGPEFLTYFQNEAQLEKSRLLSDRFSAERPKGSFSTLEIQRTEQGDSAMYLCASSPRTDDNYGYTFGSGTRLTVV.